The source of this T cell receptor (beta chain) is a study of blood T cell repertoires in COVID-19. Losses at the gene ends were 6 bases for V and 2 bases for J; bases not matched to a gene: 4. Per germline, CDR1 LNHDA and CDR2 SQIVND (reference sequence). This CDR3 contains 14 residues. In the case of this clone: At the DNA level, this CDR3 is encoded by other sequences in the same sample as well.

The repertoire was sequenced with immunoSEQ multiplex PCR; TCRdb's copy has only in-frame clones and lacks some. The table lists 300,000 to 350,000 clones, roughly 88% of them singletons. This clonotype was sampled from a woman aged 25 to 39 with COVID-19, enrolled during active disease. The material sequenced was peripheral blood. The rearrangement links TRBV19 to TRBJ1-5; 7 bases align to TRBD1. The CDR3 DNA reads TGTGCCAGTAGCCAGGGGGGAGGCAATCAGCCCCAGCATTTT. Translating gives CASSQGGGNQPQHF.